This TCR beta chain was obtained from a study of T-cell memory formation after mild COVID-19. In regard to this clonotype: The antigen remains undetermined.

Each CDR3 protein is one row after TCRdb ran MiXCR on the 5' RACE reads. The sample shows about 620,000 distinct CDR3 sequences, 15% to 20% of them seen only once. Germline V gives CDR1 SGHRS, CDR2 YFSETQ. The CDR3 covers 16 residues. Deletions cut 3 bases from V and 2 bases from J, with 17 bases between. Study-wide results and caveats: Researchers report contracting CD4+ clones mostly in CM and EM, with CD8+ clones in EMRA. Clonal second-wave expansions that peaked on day 37 had unconfirmed SARS-CoV-2 specificity. The appearance of some responding clones in pre-infection memory suggested that cross-reactive memory joined.

The chain uses TRBV5-1 and TRBJ1-1; D is possibly TRBD1 (6 bases). The TCR sequence derives from an adult woman who had mild COVID-19 (a few samples of this study predate the infection). Cell type and time point are not known. The sample consisted of PBMCs or a T cell subset sorted from them (not recorded which). This CDR3 is CASSWMAVGANTEAFF. For the CDR3, the DNA is TGCGCCAGCAGCTGGATGGCAGTGGGGGCTAACACTGAAGCTTTCTTT.